The text below deals with one T cell receptor (beta chain). These data come from a study of blood T cell repertoires in COVID-19. The overall study: Sites in the United States, Italy and Spain provided acute and convalescent COVID-19 samples. The cDNA or gDNA used as material had been derived from T cells, B-cell-depleted T cells, or PBMCs.

CDR1 and CDR2 from the germline V gene are SEHNR and FQNEAQ (reference sequence). V was clipped by 1 base and J by 0 bases, with 9 bases between them. This CDR3 comprises 15 residues. Original processing notes: The assay estimated nucleated cells by amplifying reference gene primers. TCRdb's copy holds only in-frame clones and misses some; the assay was immunoSEQ multiplex PCR. The V and J calls and the clone size are those of that table, but D and trimming were determined from the DNA. This sample yields under 150,000 clones, of which approximately 81% are seen a single time; 3% to 4% belongs to the top ten.

The rearrangement joins TRBV7-9 to TRBJ1-1; D is uncertain. This TCR was recovered from a man aged 35-49 years with acute or convalescent COVID-19. The sequenced sample was peripheral blood. CDR3 nucleotides: TGTGCCAGCAGCTTAGGGTCCGGGATGAACACTGAAGCTTTCTTT. Residues: CASSLGSGMNTEAFF.